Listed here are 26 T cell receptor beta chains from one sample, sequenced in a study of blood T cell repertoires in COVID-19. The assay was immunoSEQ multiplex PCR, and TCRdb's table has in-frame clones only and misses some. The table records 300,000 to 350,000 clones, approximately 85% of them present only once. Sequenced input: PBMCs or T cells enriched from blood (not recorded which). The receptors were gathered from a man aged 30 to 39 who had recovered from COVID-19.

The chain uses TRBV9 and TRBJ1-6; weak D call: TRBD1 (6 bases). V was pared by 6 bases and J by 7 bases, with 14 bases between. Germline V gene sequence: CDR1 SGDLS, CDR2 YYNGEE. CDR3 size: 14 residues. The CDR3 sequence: CASTRDTGNSPLHF. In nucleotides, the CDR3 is TGTGCCAGCACAAGGGACACTGGGAATTCACCCCTCCACTTT.

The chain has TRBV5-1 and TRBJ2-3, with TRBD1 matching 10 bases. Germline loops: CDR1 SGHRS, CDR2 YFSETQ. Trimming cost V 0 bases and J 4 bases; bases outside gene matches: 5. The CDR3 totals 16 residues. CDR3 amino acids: CASSLVGQGRSDTQYF. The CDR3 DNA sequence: TGCGCCAGCAGCTTGGTGGGACAGGGGAGGTCAGATACGCAGTATTTT.

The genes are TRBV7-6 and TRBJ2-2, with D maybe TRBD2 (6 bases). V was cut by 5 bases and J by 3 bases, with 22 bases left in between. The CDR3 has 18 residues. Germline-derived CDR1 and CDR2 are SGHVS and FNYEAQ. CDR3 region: CASSLVLPGGADTGELFF. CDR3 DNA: TGTGCCAGCAGCCTCGTCCTGCCAGGAGGGGCCGACACCGGGGAGCTGTTTTTT. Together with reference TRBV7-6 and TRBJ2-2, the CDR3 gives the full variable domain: GAGVSQSPRYKVTKRGQDVALRCDPISGHVSLYWYRQALGQGPEFLTYFNYEAQQDKSGLPNDRFSAERPEGSISTLTIQRTEQRDSAMYRCASSLVLPGGADTGELFFGEGSRLTVL.

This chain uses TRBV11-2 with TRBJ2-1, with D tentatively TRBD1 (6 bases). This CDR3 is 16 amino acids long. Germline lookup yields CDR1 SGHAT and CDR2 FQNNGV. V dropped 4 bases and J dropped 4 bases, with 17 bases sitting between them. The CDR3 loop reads CASSWLGRGLYNEQFF. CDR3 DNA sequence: TGTGCCAGCAGCTGGTTGGGAAGGGGGTTATACAATGAGCAGTTCTTC. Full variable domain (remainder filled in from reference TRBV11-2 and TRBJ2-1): EAGVAQSPRYKIIEKRQSVAFWCNPISGHATLYWYQQILGQGPKLLIQFQNNGVVDDSQLPKDRFSAERLKGVDSTLKIQPAKLEDSAVYLCASSWLGRGLYNEQFFGPGTRLTVL.

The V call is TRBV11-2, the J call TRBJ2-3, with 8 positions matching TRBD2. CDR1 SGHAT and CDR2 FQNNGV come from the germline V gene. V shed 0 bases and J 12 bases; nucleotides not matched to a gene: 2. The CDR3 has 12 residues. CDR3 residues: CASSLDAGGQYF. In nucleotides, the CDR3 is TGTGCCAGCAGCTTAGATGCGGGGGGACAGTATTTT.

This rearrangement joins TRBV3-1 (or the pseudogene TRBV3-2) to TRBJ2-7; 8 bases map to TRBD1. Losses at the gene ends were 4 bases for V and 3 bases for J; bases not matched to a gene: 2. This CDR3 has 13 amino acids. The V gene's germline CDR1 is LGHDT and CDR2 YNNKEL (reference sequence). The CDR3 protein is CASSPTGGYEQYF. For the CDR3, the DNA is TGTGCCAGCAGCCCAACAGGGGGCTACGAGCAGTACTTC.

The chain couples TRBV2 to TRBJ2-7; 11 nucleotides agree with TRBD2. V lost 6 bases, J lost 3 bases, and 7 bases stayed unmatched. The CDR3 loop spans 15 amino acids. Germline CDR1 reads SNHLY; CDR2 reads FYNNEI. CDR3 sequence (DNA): TGTGCCAGCAGACAAAATGGACTAGCGGGCTACGAGCAGTACTTC. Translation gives CASRQNGLAGYEQYF.

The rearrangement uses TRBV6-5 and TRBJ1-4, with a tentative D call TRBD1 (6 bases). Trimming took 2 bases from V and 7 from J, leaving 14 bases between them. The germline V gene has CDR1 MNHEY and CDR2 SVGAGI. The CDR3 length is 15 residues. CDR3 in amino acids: CASSYTGGRREKLFF. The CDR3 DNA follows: TGTGCCAGCAGTTACACGGGGGGGCGGCGTGAAAAACTGTTTTTT.

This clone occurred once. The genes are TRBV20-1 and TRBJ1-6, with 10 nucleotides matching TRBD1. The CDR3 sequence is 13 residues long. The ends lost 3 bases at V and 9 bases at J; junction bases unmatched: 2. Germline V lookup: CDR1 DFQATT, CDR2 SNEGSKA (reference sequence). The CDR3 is CSASGTGASPLHF. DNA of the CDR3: TGCAGTGCTAGTGGGACAGGGGCTTCACCCCTCCACTTT.

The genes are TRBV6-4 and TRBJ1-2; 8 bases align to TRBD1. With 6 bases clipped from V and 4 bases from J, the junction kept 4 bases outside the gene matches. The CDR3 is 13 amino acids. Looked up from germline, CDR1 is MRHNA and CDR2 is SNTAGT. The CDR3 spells CASSTTGVYGYTF. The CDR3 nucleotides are TGTGCCAGCAGCACGACAGGGGTCTATGGCTACACCTTC.

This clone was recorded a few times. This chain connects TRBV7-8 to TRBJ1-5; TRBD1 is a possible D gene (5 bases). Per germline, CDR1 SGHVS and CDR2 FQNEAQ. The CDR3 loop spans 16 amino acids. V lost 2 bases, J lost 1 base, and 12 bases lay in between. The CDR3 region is CASSLTQGVSNQPQHF. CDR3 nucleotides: TGTGCCAGCAGCTTAACGCAGGGCGTAAGCAATCAGCCCCAGCATTTT.

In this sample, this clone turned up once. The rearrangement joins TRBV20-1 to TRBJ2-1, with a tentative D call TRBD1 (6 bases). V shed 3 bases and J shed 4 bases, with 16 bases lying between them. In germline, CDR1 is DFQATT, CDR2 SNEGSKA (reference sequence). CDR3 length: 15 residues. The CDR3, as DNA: TGCAGTGCTAGTGGGGGCGCACCATCTTACAATGAGCAGTTCTTC. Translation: CSASGGAPSYNEQFF.

CDR3 sequence reads: CASMSDTDTQYF. CDR3 sequence (DNA): TGTGCCAGCATGAGCGACACAGATACGCAGTATTTT. The V and J genes are TRBV6-5 and TRBJ2-3, with no clear D. This CDR3 region has 12 residues. CDR1 is MNHEY and CDR2 is SVGAGI in the germline V gene. V was trimmed by 7 bases and J by 2 bases, leaving 7 bases between them.

CDR3 loop: CASSPGGTGEQETQYF. CDR3 nucleotides: TGCGCCAGCAGCCCCGGGGGGACAGGGGAACAAGAGACCCAGTACTTC. The chain combines TRBV4-3 with TRBJ2-5; 10 bases match TRBD1. The CDR3 contains 16 residues. Germline trimming cut 4 bases from V and 2 bases from J; bases unmatched to any gene: 7. CDR1 and CDR2 from the germline V gene are LGHNA and YSLEER.

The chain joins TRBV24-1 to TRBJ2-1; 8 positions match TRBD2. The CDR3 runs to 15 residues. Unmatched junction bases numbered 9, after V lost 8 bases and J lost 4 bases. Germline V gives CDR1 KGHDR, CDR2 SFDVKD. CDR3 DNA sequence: TGTGCCACCATGCCGGGGGGGGGCGCATACAATGAGCAGTTCTTC. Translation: CATMPGGGAYNEQFF.

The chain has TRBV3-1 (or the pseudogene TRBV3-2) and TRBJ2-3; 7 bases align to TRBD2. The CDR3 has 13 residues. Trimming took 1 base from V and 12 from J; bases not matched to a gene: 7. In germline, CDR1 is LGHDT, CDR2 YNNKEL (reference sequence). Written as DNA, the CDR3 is TGTGCCAGCAGCCAAGGCCGAGCGGGGAGTCAGTATTTT. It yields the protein CASSQGRAGSQYF.

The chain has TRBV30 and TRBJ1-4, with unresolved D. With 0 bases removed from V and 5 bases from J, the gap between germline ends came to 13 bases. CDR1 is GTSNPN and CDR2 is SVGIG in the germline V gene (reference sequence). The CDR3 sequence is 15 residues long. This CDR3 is CAWSVLFGRNEKLFF. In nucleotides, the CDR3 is TGTGCCTGGAGTGTACTGTTTGGTCGCAATGAAAAACTGTTTTTT.

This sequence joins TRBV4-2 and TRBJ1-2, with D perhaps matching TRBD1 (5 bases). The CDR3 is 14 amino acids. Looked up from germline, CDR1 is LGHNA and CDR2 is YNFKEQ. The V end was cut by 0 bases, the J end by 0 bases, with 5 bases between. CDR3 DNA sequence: TGTGCCAGCAGCCAAGACAGGGCTAACTATGGCTACACCTTC. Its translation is CASSQDRANYGYTF.

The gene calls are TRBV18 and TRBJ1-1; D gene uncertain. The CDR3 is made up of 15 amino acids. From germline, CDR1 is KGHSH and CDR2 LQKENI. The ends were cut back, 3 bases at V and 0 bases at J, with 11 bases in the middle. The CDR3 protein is CASSPRREVNTEAFF. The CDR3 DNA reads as TGTGCCAGCTCACCTCGGAGAGAGGTGAACACTGAAGCTTTCTTT.

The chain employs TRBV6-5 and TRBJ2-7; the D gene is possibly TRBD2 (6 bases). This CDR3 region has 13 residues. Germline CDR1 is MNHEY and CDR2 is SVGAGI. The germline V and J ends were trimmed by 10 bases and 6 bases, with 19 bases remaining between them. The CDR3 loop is CATRLVGQGEQYF. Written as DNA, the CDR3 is TGTGCCACCAGACTAGTTGGTCAAGGCGAGCAGTACTTC.

This CDR3 reads CASSLTSDGELFF. Written as DNA, the CDR3 is TGTGCCAGCTCACTAACCAGTGACGGGGAGCTGTTTTTT. J is TRBJ2-2 and V is TRBV18, with unresolved D. The germline V and J ends were trimmed by 4 bases and 7 bases, with 10 bases remaining between them. Germline CDR1 KGHSH, CDR2 LQKENI. CDR3 length: 13 residues.

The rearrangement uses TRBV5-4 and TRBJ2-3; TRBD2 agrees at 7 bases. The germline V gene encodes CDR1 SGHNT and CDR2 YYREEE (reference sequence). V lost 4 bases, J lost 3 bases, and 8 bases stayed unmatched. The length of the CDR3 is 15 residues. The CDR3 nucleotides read TGTGCCAGCAGCGGGGGGGGACTGCCAACAGATACGCAGTATTTT. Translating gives CASSGGGLPTDTQYF.

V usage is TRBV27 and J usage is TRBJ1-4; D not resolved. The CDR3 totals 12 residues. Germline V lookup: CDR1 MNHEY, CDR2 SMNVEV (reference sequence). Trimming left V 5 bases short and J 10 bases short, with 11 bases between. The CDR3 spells CASSTLTGKLFF. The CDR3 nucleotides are TGTGCCAGCAGTACACTGACGGGAAAACTGTTTTTT.

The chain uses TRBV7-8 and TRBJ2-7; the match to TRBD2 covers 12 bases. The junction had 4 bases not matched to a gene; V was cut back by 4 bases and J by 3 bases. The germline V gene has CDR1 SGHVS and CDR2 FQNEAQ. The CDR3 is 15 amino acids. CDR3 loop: CASSSATSGGYEQYF. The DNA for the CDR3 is TGTGCCAGCAGCTCAGCGACTAGCGGGGGCTACGAGCAGTACTTC.

The CDR3 is CASSVSSGTVPKAFF. In nucleotides, the CDR3 is TGTGCCAGCAGCGTGAGCTCCGGGACAGTTCCTAAAGCTTTCTTT. V is TRBV9 and J is TRBJ1-1, with TRBD1 matching 7 bases. This CDR3 is built from 15 residues. CDR1 and CDR2 from the germline V gene are SGDLS and YYNGEE. With V trimmed by 2 bases and J by 9 bases, 13 bases remained unmatched.

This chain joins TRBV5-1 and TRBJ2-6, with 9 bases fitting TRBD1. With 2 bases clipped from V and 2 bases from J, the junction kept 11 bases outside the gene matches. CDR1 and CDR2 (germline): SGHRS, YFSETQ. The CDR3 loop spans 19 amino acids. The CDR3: CASSFRSPGTGTGANVLTF. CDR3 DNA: TGCGCCAGCAGCTTTCGATCCCCCGGGACAGGGACTGGGGCCAACGTCCTGACTTTC. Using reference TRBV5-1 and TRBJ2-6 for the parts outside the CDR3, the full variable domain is KAGVTQTPRYLIKTRGQQVTLSCSPISGHRSVSWYQQTPGQGLQFLFEYFSETQRNKGNFPGRFSGRQFSNSRSEMNVSTLELGDSALYLCASSFRSPGTGTGANVLTFGAGSRLTVL.